The entry below gives a single T cell receptor beta chain sequence along with its context. The sample is drawn from a study of cytomegalovirus exposure and HLA in healthy donors. Both 60 Vbeta primers and 13 Jbeta primers went into the PCR. Sequencing was performed with immunoSEQ multiplex PCR; in TCRdb, only in-frame clones are kept and a portion is missing. Here the sample spans more than 100,000 clones, roughly four fifths being singletons. The CDR3 covers 15 residues. V shed 6 bases and J 2 bases; nucleotides not matched to a gene: 9. Germline-derived CDR1 and CDR2 are MNHEY and SVGAGI. The material sequenced was PBMCs. The TCR sequence derives from a woman between 50 and 59 years old in good health and CMV-seropositive. The genes are TRBV6-5 and TRBJ2-7; 8 bases map to TRBD1. The CDR3 spells CASSRAGTGAYEQYF. The DNA for the CDR3 is TGTGCCAGCAGCCGAGCAGGGACAGGCGCCTACGAGCAGTACTTC.